This T cell receptor (beta chain) was obtained from a study of blood T cell repertoires in COVID-19. Study background: Both acute and convalescent COVID-19 samples were obtained from the United States, Italy and Spain.

The table came from immunoSEQ multiplex PCR; TCRdb's copy has only in-frame clones and leaves some out. The sample yields 300,000 to 350,000 clones, roughly nine tenths seen once. Those who participated ranged in age from roughly 18 to 89 years and resided in 20 to 30 US areas. This clone has only a few counts. Germline lookup yields CDR1 LGHDT and CDR2 YNNKEL (reference sequence). The CDR3 consists of 21 residues. The V segment lost 4 bases and the J segment 4 bases; nucleotides outside the gene matches: 15. The chain uses TRBV3-1 (or the pseudogene TRBV3-2) and TRBJ2-2; TRBD2 matches 16 bases. The sequence came from a woman aged 25 to 45 who had been exposed to COVID-19. The sample comprised PBMCs or T cells enriched from blood (not recorded which). As DNA, the CDR3 is TGTGCCAGCAGCCGAACCACGTCCGGGACTAGCGGGGGGGCGGGCACCGGGGAGCTGTTTTTT. Encoded protein: CASSRTTSGTSGGAGTGELFF.